This T cell receptor (beta chain) came from a study of shared clonotypes between healthy human individuals. The CDR3 has 16 amino acids. The V segment lost 3 bases and the J segment 0 bases; nucleotides outside the gene matches: 5. Germline CDR1 MGHDK, CDR2 SYGVNS. The assay was immunoSEQ multiplex PCR, and TCRdb's table has in-frame clones only and misses some. The table records over 400,000 clones, approximately 95% of them present only once. The specimen sequenced was naive CD4+ T cells sorted from blood. Subset noted: CD45RA+ positively selected. This sequence was found in a woman younger than 45 in good health. V is TRBV25-1 and J is TRBJ2-7; TRBD1 matches 10 bases. The CDR3 DNA follows: TGTGCCAGCAGTGAGTCGGGACAGGGGCCCTCCTACGAGCAGTACTTC. As protein: CASSESGQGPSYEQYF.